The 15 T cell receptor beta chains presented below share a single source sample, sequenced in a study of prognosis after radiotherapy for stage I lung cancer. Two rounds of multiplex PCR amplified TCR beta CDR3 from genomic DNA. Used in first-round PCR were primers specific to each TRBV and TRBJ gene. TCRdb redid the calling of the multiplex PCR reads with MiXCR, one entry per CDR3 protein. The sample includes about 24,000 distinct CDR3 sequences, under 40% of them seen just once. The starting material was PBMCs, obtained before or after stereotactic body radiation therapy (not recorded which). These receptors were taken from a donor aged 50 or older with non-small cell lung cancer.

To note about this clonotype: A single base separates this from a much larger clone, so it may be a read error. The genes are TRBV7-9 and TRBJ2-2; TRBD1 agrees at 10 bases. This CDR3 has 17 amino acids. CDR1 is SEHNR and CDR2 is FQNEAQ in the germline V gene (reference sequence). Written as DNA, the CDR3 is TGTGCCAGCAGCTTAAGTGGACAGGGGGGAGGCACCTGGGAGCTGTTTTTT. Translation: CASSLSGQGGGTWELFF. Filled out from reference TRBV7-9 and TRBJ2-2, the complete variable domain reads DTGVSQNPRHKITKRGQNVTFRCDPISEHNRLYWYRQTLGQGPEFLTYFQNEAQLEKSRLLSDRFSAERPKGSFSTLEIQRTEQGDSAMYLCASSLSGQGGGTWELFFGEGSRLTVL.

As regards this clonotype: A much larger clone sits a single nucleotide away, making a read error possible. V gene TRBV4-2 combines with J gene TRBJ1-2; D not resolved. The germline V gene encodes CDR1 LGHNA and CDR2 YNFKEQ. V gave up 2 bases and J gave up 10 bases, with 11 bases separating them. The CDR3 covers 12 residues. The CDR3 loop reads CASSQRVGVYTF. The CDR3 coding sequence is TGTGCCAGCAGCCAACGGGTCGGGGTCTACACCTTC.

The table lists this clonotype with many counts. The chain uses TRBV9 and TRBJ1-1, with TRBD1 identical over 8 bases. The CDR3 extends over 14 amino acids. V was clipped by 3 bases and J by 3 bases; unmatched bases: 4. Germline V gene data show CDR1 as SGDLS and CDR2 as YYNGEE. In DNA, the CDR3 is TGTGCCAGCAGCGGCCGGGACAGGTACACTGAAGCTTTCTTT. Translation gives CASSGRDRYTEAFF.

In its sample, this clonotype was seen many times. CDR3 protein: CASSHGLAGYEQFF. As DNA, the CDR3 is TGTGCCAGCAGCCACGGACTAGCGGGTTATGAGCAGTTCTTC. The chain recombines TRBV6-4 with TRBJ2-1; 11 bases match TRBD2. Germline values: CDR1 MRHNA, CDR2 SNTAGT. With V trimmed by 6 bases and J by 8 bases, 6 bases remained unmatched. The CDR3 is 14 amino acids.

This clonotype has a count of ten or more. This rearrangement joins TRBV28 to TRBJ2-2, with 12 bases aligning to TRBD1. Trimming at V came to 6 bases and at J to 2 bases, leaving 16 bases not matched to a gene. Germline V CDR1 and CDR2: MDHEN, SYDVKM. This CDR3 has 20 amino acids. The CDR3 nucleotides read TGTGCCAGCAGACCCCTACCGGGACAGGGGGCGATAATTAACACCGGGGAGCTGTTTTTT. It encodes CASRPLPGQGAIINTGELFF.

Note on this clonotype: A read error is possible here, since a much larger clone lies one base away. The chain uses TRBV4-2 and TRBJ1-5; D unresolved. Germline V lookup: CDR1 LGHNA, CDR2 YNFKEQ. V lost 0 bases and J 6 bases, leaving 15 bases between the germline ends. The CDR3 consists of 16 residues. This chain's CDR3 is CASSQDGNSSGQPQHF. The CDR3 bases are TGTGCCAGCAGCCAAGATGGTAACAGCTCTGGTCAGCCCCAGCATTTT.

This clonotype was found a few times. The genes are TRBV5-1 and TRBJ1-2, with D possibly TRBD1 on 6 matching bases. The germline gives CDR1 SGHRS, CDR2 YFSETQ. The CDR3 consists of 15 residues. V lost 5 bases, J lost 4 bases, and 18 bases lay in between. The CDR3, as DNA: TGCGCCAGCAGACAAAACAGGGTTGGGAGCTATGGCTACACCTTC. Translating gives CASRQNRVGSYGYTF.

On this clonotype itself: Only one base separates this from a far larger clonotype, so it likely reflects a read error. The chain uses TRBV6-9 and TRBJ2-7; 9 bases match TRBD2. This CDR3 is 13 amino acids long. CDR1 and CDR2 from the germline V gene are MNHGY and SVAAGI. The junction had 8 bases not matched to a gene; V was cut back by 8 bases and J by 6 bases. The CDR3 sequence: CASGEREVSEQYF. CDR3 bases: TGTGCCAGCGGCGAGCGGGAGGTGAGCGAGCAGTACTTC.

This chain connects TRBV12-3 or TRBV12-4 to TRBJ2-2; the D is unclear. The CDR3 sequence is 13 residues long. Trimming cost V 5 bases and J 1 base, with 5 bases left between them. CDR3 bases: TGTGCCAGCAGTGCTGTGAACACCGGGGAGCTGTTTTTT. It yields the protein CASSAVNTGELFF.

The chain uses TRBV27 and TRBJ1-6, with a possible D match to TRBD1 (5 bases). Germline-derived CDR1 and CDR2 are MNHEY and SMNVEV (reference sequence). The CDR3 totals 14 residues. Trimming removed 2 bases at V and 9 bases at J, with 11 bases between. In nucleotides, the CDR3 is TGTGCCAGCAGTTTAGTTCAGGGTTTTTCACCCCTCCACTTT. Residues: CASSLVQGFSPLHF.

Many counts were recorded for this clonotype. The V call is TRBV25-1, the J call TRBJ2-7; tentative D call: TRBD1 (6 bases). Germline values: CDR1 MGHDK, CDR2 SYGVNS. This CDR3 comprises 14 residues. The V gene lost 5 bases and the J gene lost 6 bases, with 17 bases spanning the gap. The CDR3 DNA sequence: TGTGCCAGCAGTCACGGGTTGGGACAAGCCGAGCAGTACTTC. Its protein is CASSHGLGQAEQYF.

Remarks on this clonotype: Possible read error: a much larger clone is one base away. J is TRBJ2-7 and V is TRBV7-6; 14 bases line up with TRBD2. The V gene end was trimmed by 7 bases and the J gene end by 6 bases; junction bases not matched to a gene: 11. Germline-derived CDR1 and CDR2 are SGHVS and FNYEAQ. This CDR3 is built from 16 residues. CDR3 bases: TGTGCCAGCATCTCGGGACTAGCGGGAGTATCGGGCGAGCAGTACTTC. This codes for CASISGLAGVSGEQYF.

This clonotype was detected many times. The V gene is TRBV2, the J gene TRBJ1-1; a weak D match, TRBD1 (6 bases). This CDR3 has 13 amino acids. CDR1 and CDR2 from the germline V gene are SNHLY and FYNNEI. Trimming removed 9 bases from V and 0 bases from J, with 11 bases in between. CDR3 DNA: TGTGCCAGACAGGGTGACATGAACACTGAAGCTTTCTTT. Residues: CARQGDMNTEAFF.

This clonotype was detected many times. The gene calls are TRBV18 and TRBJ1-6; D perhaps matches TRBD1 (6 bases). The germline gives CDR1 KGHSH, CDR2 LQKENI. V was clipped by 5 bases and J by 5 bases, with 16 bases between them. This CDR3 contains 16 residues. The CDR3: CASSYRGRGNNSPLHF. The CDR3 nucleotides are TGTGCCAGCTCATACCGGGGCAGGGGTAATAATTCACCCCTCCACTTT.

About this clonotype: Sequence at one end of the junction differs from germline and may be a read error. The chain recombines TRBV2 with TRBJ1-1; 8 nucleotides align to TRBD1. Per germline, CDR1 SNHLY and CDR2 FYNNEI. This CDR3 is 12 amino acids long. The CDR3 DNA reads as TGTGCCGTACGGACAGGGCATACTGAATCTTTCTTT. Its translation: CAVRTGHTESFF.